The 30 T cell receptor beta chains below all came from one sample that was sequenced in a study of T cell repertoires in cytomegalovirus infection. From the reads, TCRdb called clonotypes with MiXCR, one entry per CDR3 protein. The data hold about a million distinct CDR3 sequences, with 31% observed a single time. Their antigen targets remain unknown. Sample: cultured CD8+ T cells from PBMCs, taken from culture after CMV antigen stimulation. The receptor source for this set is a human donor in good health (CMV status not recorded). Some clones in this sample may be carry-over from other donors' samples.

This chain uses TRBV27 with TRBJ2-6, with 7 bases lining up with TRBD2. Germline V CDR1 and CDR2: MNHEY, SMNVEV (reference sequence). CDR3 size: 18 residues. The V segment lost 4 bases and the J segment 4 bases; nucleotides outside the gene matches: 13. CDR3 in amino acids: CASSSQRGRQGGANVLTF. The CDR3 DNA is TGTGCCAGCAGTTCCCAGCGGGGCCGCCAGGGAGGGGCCAACGTCCTGACTTTC.

The rearrangement joins TRBV20-1 to TRBJ2-6; tentatively, D is TRBD2 (7 bases). Germline loops: CDR1 DFQATT, CDR2 SNEGSKA (reference sequence). CDR3 size: 16 residues. With 3 bases removed from V and 4 bases from J, the gap between germline ends came to 16 bases. The CDR3 DNA is TGCAGTGCTAGCGGGGGGCGCTTTCCCGGGGCCAACGTCCTGACTTTC. The encoded protein is CSASGGRFPGANVLTF.

By share of the sample, this clonotype is medium-sized. V and J are TRBV7-8 and TRBJ1-1; D perhaps matches TRBD1 (5 bases). CDR1 is SGHVS, CDR2 FQNEAQ, per germline. With 5 bases removed from V and 0 bases from J, the gap between germline ends came to 19 bases. The CDR3 runs to 17 residues. CDR3 DNA: TGTGCCAGCAGCCAATCTTTGGAGGACATGCTGAACACTGAAGCTTTCTTT. Translated: CASSQSLEDMLNTEAFF.

The count of this clonotype is one. The chain joins TRBV6-6 to TRBJ2-7, with D tentatively TRBD1 (6 bases). Trimming cost V 6 bases and J 8 bases, with 17 bases left between them. The CDR3 extends over 13 amino acids. The germline V gene encodes CDR1 MNHNY and CDR2 SVGAGI (reference sequence). CDR3 residues: CASRLPGQPKQYV. Here the CDR3 DNA reads TGTGCCAGCAGACTTCCGGGACAACCTAAGCAGTACGTC.

This clonotype was seen just once. This chain joins TRBV2 and TRBJ2-2; TRBD1 might be the D (6 bases). CDR3 length: 15 residues. CDR1 is SNHLY and CDR2 is FYNNEI in the germline V gene. Trimming removed 6 bases from V and 1 base from J, with 12 bases in between. CDR3 sequence: CASRQQGVNTGELFF. The CDR3 nucleotides are TGTGCCAGCAGGCAACAGGGAGTGAACACCGGGGAGCTGTTTTTT.

The chain uses TRBV20-1 and TRBJ2-2, with D tentatively TRBD1 (9 bases). The CDR3 runs to 18 residues. V shed 3 bases and J shed 4 bases, with 24 bases lying between them. CDR1 and CDR2 from the germline V gene are DFQATT and SNEGSKA (reference sequence). The CDR3 is CSASLLAGQGTGTGELFF. Here the CDR3 DNA reads TGCAGTGCTAGTCTATTAGCGGGACAGGGAACGGGCACCGGGGAGCTGTTTTTT.

This clonotype has a handful of counts. The rearrangement uses TRBV6-5 and TRBJ1-3; tentative D call: TRBD1 (5 bases). This CDR3 has 13 residues. Germline CDR1 MNHEY, CDR2 SVGAGI. V was clipped by 7 bases and J by 0 bases, with 7 bases between them. CDR3 nucleotide sequence: TGTGCCAGCACCCAGGGCTCTGGAAACACCATATATTTT. It specifies CASTQGSGNTIYF.

This chain connects TRBV28 to TRBJ1-6; D gene uncertain. Trimming cost V 3 bases and J 0 bases, with 12 bases left between them. Germline values: CDR1 MDHEN, CDR2 SYDVKM. The CDR3 runs 17 residues. The CDR3 nucleotides are TGTGCCAGCAGTTTTGGTATTCTGAGCTCCTATAATTCACCCCTCCACTTT. It encodes CASSFGILSSYNSPLHF.

As concerns this clonotype: Compared with germline, one end of the junction differs, possibly owing to a read error. V usage is TRBV6-5 and J usage is TRBJ2-1; D gene uncertain. Germline CDR1 reads MNHEY; CDR2 reads SVGAGI. The CDR3 extends over 13 amino acids. The chain's CDR3 is CASRKNQMNEQFF. CDR3 coding DNA: TGTGCTAGCAGAAAGAATCAAATGAATGAGCAGTTCTTC.

This clonotype was seen only a few times. The V call is TRBV28, the J call TRBJ2-2; D perhaps matches TRBD2 (6 bases). Deletions cut 7 bases from V and 5 bases from J, with 14 bases between. This CDR3 spans 14 amino acids. CDR1 MDHEN and CDR2 SYDVKM come from the germline V gene. DNA for the CDR3: TGTGCCAGCAATCCCGGGACTTTAACCGGGGAGCTGTTTTTT. This gives the protein CASNPGTLTGELFF. Complete variable domain (other parts from reference TRBV28 and TRBJ2-2): DVKVTQSSRYLVKRTGEKVFLECVQDMDHENMFWYRQDPGLGLRLIYFSYDVKMKEKGDIPEGYSVSREKKERFSLILESASTNQTSMYLCASNPGTLTGELFFGEGSRLTVL.

V gene TRBV12-3 or TRBV12-4 combines with J gene TRBJ2-3, with 12 bases matching TRBD2. Trimming removed 8 bases from V and 2 bases from J; junction bases left unmatched: 11. The CDR3 contains 17 residues. For the CDR3, the DNA is TGTGCCAGCTCCGCACCGGGACTAGCGGGTCTCACAGATACGCAGTATTTT. Translated: CASSAPGLAGLTDTQYF.

The chain employs TRBV6-6 and TRBJ2-2; 7 nucleotides match TRBD2. The V and J ends lost 6 bases and 5 bases, in that order; junction bases with no gene match: 6. The CDR3 is 14 residues long. CDR1 and CDR2 (germline): MNHNY, SVGAGI (reference sequence). CDR3 sequence reads: CASRPGGVTGELFF. CDR3 coding DNA: TGTGCCAGCAGGCCTGGGGGGGTGACCGGGGAGCTGTTTTTT.

The chain uses TRBV7-8 and TRBJ2-7; D unclear. The CDR3 length is 15 residues. Germline loops: CDR1 SGHVS, CDR2 FQNEAQ. Trimming removed 4 bases from V and 1 base from J, with 14 bases in between. This CDR3 is CASSSAPITSYEQYF. As DNA, the CDR3 is TGTGCCAGCAGCTCCGCCCCGATAACTTCCTACGAGCAGTACTTC.

The chain recombines TRBV27 with TRBJ1-2, with D uncertain. The CDR3 has 14 residues. The V gene's germline CDR1 is MNHEY and CDR2 SMNVEV (reference sequence). V dropped 0 bases and J dropped 4 bases, with 9 bases sitting between them. This CDR3 reads CASSLSFGSYGYTF. The CDR3 DNA follows: TGTGCCAGCAGTTTATCGTTCGGAAGCTATGGCTACACCTTC.

This rearrangement joins TRBV24-1 to TRBJ2-3; D is ambiguous. The CDR3 consists of 12 residues. Trimming removed 6 bases at V and 4 bases at J, with 7 bases between. Germline V gene lookup returns CDR1 KGHDR and CDR2 SFDVKD. The DNA for the CDR3 is TGTGCCACCAGTCTCGATGCAGATACGCAGTATTTT. Residues: CATSLDADTQYF.

Many counts were recorded for this clonotype. This chain uses TRBV6-6 with TRBJ1-2; 8 bases are a match to TRBD1. The germline gives CDR1 MNHNY, CDR2 SVGAGI (reference sequence). Losses at the gene ends were 5 bases for V and 5 bases for J; bases not matched to a gene: 7. The CDR3 spans 14 residues. The CDR3 protein is CASSPGQGRYGYTF. CDR3 coding DNA: TGTGCCAGCAGTCCAGGACAGGGTCGGTATGGCTACACCTTC.

This clonotype appeared many times. This chain connects TRBV7-9 to TRBJ2-1, with 10 nucleotides matching TRBD1. This CDR3 contains 15 residues. Germline V CDR1 and CDR2: SEHNR, FQNEAQ (reference sequence). V lost 4 bases to trimming and J lost 8 bases; unmatched junction nucleotides: 8. This chain's CDR3 is CASSWRDRGKDEQFF. For the CDR3, the DNA is TGTGCCAGCAGCTGGAGGGACAGGGGCAAGGATGAGCAGTTCTTC. Together with reference TRBV7-9 and TRBJ2-1, the CDR3 gives the full variable domain: DTGVSQNPRHKITKRGQNVTFRCDPISEHNRLYWYRQTLGQGPEFLTYFQNEAQLEKSRLLSDRFSAERPKGSFSTLEIQRTEQGDSAMYLCASSWRDRGKDEQFFGPGTRLTVL.

This clonotype was observed a handful of times. The chain employs TRBV28 and TRBJ2-1, with no clear D. The CDR3 consists of 19 residues. Germline V gene sequence: CDR1 MDHEN, CDR2 SYDVKM. V lost 4 bases and J lost 1, with 23 bases in between. CDR3: CASSSEYKEHSRSYNEQFF. CDR3 DNA: TGTGCCAGCAGTTCAGAGTACAAAGAACACTCCCGATCCTACAATGAGCAGTTCTTC.

This clonotype was recorded a few times. This chain connects TRBV12-3 or TRBV12-4 to TRBJ1-2, with TRBD1 matching 12 bases. This CDR3 comprises 16 residues. V lost 5 bases, J lost 5 bases, and 9 bases stayed unmatched. This chain's CDR3 is CASSTGTGGGFYGYTF. The DNA of the CDR3 is TGTGCCAGCAGTACCGGGACAGGGGGCGGTTTTTATGGCTACACCTTC.

In this sample, this clonotype turned up a few times. The chain employs TRBV6-1 and TRBJ1-2; weak D call: TRBD1 (6 bases). The CDR3 runs to 18 residues. CDR1 is MNHNS, CDR2 SASEGT, per germline. Trimming stripped 2 bases from V and 1 base from J, with 20 bases between. In DNA, the CDR3 is TGTGCCAGCAGTGAATGGATATCACGGACAGAGTTTAACTATGGCTACACCTTC. Translating it yields CASSEWISRTEFNYGYTF.

With respect to this clonotype: A much larger clone lies one base from this, so it may be a read error. The chain has TRBV7-3 and TRBJ2-4, with D possibly TRBD1 on 5 matching bases. Germline V gene sequence: CDR1 SGHTA, CDR2 FQGTGA. This CDR3 has 12 residues. CDR3 in DNA: TGTGCCAACAGCTTAAAACAGGAGATTTCATACTTC. It encodes CANSLKQEISYF.

There are a few counts of this clonotype. This chain connects TRBV7-6 to TRBJ2-7; the D is unclear. Germline V CDR1 and CDR2: SGHVS, FNYEAQ. Trimming stripped 5 bases from V and 5 bases from J, with 13 bases between. There are 13 residues in the CDR3. The CDR3 loop reads CASSPRAPHEQYF. In nucleotides, the CDR3 is TGTGCCAGCAGCCCCAGAGCCCCTCACGAGCAGTACTTC.

The CDR3 sequence: CASSPLAGLTPTDTQYF. The CDR3 DNA sequence: TGTGCCAGCAGCCCTTTAGCGGGGCTAACCCCTACAGATACGCAGTATTTT. The chain has TRBV11-3 and TRBJ2-3, with TRBD2 matching over 8 bases. The CDR3 covers 17 residues. The V gene end was trimmed by 5 bases and the J gene end by 3 bases; junction bases not matched to a gene: 13. Germline V lookup: CDR1 SGHNT, CDR2 YENEEA.

The chain recombines TRBV11-3 with TRBJ2-1; perhaps TRBD1 as D (5 bases). CDR1 SGHNT and CDR2 YENEEA come from the germline V gene. Trimming left V 0 bases short and J 10 bases short, with 10 bases between. The CDR3 runs to 13 residues. The CDR3 loop is CASSLEASGEQFF. CDR3 coding DNA: TGTGCCAGCAGCTTAGAGGCGTCAGGGGAGCAGTTCTTC.

This clonotype was counted between two and nine times. This sequence joins TRBV6-6 and TRBJ2-6; D is unclear. Per the germline V gene, CDR1 is MNHNY and CDR2 is SVGAGI (reference sequence). V gave up 2 bases and J gave up 0 bases, with 8 bases separating them. The CDR3 contains 16 residues. CDR3 in amino acids: CASSYRDHSGANVLTF. The CDR3 DNA follows: TGTGCCAGCAGTTACCGAGACCACTCTGGGGCCAACGTCCTGACTTTC.

This rearrangement joins TRBV5-4 to TRBJ1-1, with TRBD1 as a possible D gene (5 bases). CDR3 length: 16 amino acids. Looked up from germline, CDR1 is SGHNT and CDR2 is YYREEE (reference sequence). V lost 5 bases to trimming and J lost 0 bases, with 17 bases between them. The CDR3, as DNA: TGTGCCAGCAGTGTTAGATACTGGGGGATGAACACTGAAGCTTTCTTT. Translated: CASSVRYWGMNTEAFF. Combining the CDR3 with reference TRBV5-4 and TRBJ1-1 gives the whole variable domain ETGVTQSPTHLIKTRGQQVTLRCSSQSGHNTVSWYQQALGQGPQFIFQYYREEENGRGNFPPRFSGLQFPNYSSELNVNALELDDSALYLCASSVRYWGMNTEAFFGQGTRLTVV.

In its sample, this clonotype was seen a few times. The chain links TRBV27 to TRBJ2-1, with a possible D match to TRBD2 (7 bases). The CDR3 spans 14 residues. Germline values: CDR1 MNHEY, CDR2 SMNVEV (reference sequence). Trimming took off 6 bases at V and 8 bases at J, with 17 bases between the two ends. The CDR3 region is CASRNGGARDEQFF. CDR3 in DNA: TGTGCCAGCAGAAATGGGGGGGCCCGGGATGAGCAGTTCTTC.

This clonotype has just a few counts. V and J are TRBV12-3 or TRBV12-4 and TRBJ1-1; possible D gene TRBD1, 6 bases. This CDR3 comprises 14 residues. Trimming stripped 7 bases from V and 1 base from J, with 13 bases between. The CDR3 DNA is TGTGCCAGCACCCCCGGGGGCGGGAACACTGAAGCTTTCTTT. It translates to CASTPGGGNTEAFF.

The table lists this clonotype with many counts. The chain is built from TRBV28 and TRBJ1-2, with D perhaps TRBD1 (6 bases). The CDR3 consists of 14 residues. Germline V gene data show CDR1 as MDHEN and CDR2 as SYDVKM. Trimming removed 5 bases at V and 8 bases at J, with 18 bases between. CDR3 nucleotide sequence: TGTGCCAGCAGTCCCAGGGGTGGGAATTGGGGCTACACCTTC. Translation: CASSPRGGNWGYTF.

The gene calls are TRBV9 and TRBJ2-5; TRBD2 matches at 11 bases. The V segment lost 0 bases and the J segment 3 bases; nucleotides outside the gene matches: 7. The CDR3 runs 17 residues. Germline V gives CDR1 SGDLS, CDR2 YYNGEE. The CDR3 reads CASSVARLAGIEETQYF. In DNA, the CDR3 is TGTGCCAGCAGCGTAGCTAGACTAGCGGGGATAGAAGAGACCCAGTACTTC.